What follows are 29 T cell receptor beta chains derived from one specimen sequenced in a study of PD-L1 blockade in urothelial cancer. Time point given: peripheral blood 6 weeks after treatment start. Sequencing was performed with immunoSEQ multiplex PCR; in TCRdb, only in-frame clones are kept and a portion is missing. The sample records 100,000 to 150,000 clones, about 83% being singletons. The starting material was PBMCs, obtained around atezolizumab (anti-PD-L1) treatment. These receptor sequences come from a man aged 50 to 59 with urothelial cancer.

The chain carries TRBV19 and TRBJ1-5, with 7 bases aligning to TRBD1. The CDR3 consists of 14 residues. J was trimmed by 6 bases and V by 5 bases; bases with no gene match: 7. The germline V gene has CDR1 LNHDA and CDR2 SQIVND (reference sequence). The CDR3 spells CASSGDRAGQPQHF. The CDR3 nucleotides are TGTGCCAGTAGTGGAGACAGGGCGGGTCAGCCCCAGCATTTT.

This clone occurred once. This rearrangement joins TRBV25-1 to TRBJ2-1, with D perhaps matching TRBD2 (5 bases). The germline V and J ends were trimmed by 3 bases and 5 bases, with 11 bases remaining between them. Germline CDR1 reads MGHDK; CDR2 reads SYGVNS. CDR3 length: 14 residues. Here the CDR3 DNA reads TGTGCCAGCAGTGATCGGAGCGGAAACAATGAGCAGTTCTTC. Protein product: CASSDRSGNNEQFF.

The genes are TRBV7-9 and TRBJ1-5; 9 positions match TRBD1. This CDR3 contains 15 residues. Trimming at V came to 5 bases and at J to 6 bases, leaving 8 bases not matched to a gene. Germline CDR1 reads SEHNR; CDR2 reads FQNEAQ (reference sequence). The CDR3 sequence: CASSPSQGAGQPQHF. The CDR3 region has the DNA TGTGCCAGCAGCCCTTCACAGGGGGCCGGTCAGCCCCAGCATTTT. Together with reference TRBV7-9 and TRBJ1-5, the CDR3 gives the full variable domain: DTGVSQNPRHKITKRGQNVTFRCDPISEHNRLYWYRQTLGQGPEFLTYFQNEAQLEKSRLLSDRFSAERPKGSFSTLEIQRTEQGDSAMYLCASSPSQGAGQPQHFGDGTRLSIL.

The chain uses TRBV9 and TRBJ2-2, with 9 bases lining up with TRBD2. Germline V gene sequence: CDR1 SGDLS, CDR2 YYNGEE. Trimming removed 4 bases from V and 5 bases from J; junction bases left unmatched: 9. The CDR3 runs to 16 residues. In DNA form, the CDR3 reads TGTGCCAGCAGCAAAAATAGCGGGAGCCGAACCGGGGAGCTGTTTTTT. Translating gives CASSKNSGSRTGELFF.

V is TRBV28 and J is TRBJ2-5; D is undetermined. CDR1 and CDR2 (germline): MDHEN, SYDVKM. Trimming took 4 bases from V and 1 from J, leaving 10 bases between them. The CDR3 extends over 14 amino acids. The CDR3 protein is CASSSMTPQETQYF. The CDR3, as DNA: TGTGCCAGCAGTTCCATGACACCCCAAGAGACCCAGTACTTC.

CDR3 in amino acids: CASSLGELANSETQYF. The CDR3 coding sequence is TGTGCCAGCAGCTTAGGTGAACTAGCGAATTCGGAGACCCAGTACTTC. The rearrangement links TRBV7-8 to TRBJ2-5; 7 bases match TRBD2. The CDR3 runs 16 residues. In germline, CDR1 is SGHVS, CDR2 FQNEAQ. V dropped 1 base and J dropped 5; count of bases not matched to a gene: 10. The variable domain in full, with the rest retrieved from reference TRBV7-8 and TRBJ2-5, is GAGVSQSPRYKVAKRGQDVALRCDPISGHVSLFWYQQALGQGPEFLTYFQNEAQLDKSGLPSDRFFAERPEGSVSTLKIQRTQQEDSAVYLCASSLGELANSETQYFGPGTRLLVL.

The chain combines TRBV28 with TRBJ1-2; 12 bases map to TRBD1. CDR3 length: 15 amino acids. Per the germline V gene, CDR1 is MDHEN and CDR2 is SYDVKM. Losses at the gene ends were 6 bases for V and 4 bases for J; bases not matched to a gene: 6. The CDR3 DNA is TGTGCCAGCAGGGGACAGGGGGCGCTTCTCTATGGCTACACCTTC. It encodes CASRGQGALLYGYTF.

V is TRBV19 and J is TRBJ2-1, with 8 bases lining up with TRBD2. The CDR3 covers 14 residues. Per germline, CDR1 LNHDA and CDR2 SQIVND (reference sequence). V lost 2 bases to trimming and J lost 7 bases; unmatched junction nucleotides: 4. The CDR3 DNA reads as TGTGCCAGTAGTATAAGGCGGGGGGAAAATGAGCAGTTCTTC. Protein product: CASSIRRGENEQFF. Based on the CDR3 plus reference TRBV19 and TRBJ2-1, the full variable domain is DGGITQSPKYLFRKEGQNVTLSCEQNLNHDAMYWYRQDPGQGLRLIYYSQIVNDFQKGDIAEGYSVSREKKESFPLTVTSAQKNPTAFYLCASSIRRGENEQFFGPGTRLTVL.

The V call is TRBV6-5, the J call TRBJ2-7; TRBD1 matches 10 bases. V shed 9 bases and J 3 bases; nucleotides not matched to a gene: 8. The germline V gene has CDR1 MNHEY and CDR2 SVGAGI. The CDR3 loop spans 14 amino acids. CDR3 in amino acids: CARCPGTGVYEQYF. The CDR3 nucleotides are TGTGCCAGATGTCCAGGGACAGGGGTCTACGAGCAGTACTTC.

This chain links TRBV2 with TRBJ2-2; 9 positions agree with TRBD1. Germline CDR1 is SNHLY and CDR2 is FYNNEI. This CDR3 spans 15 amino acids. J gave up 4 bases and V 5 bases, and 5 bases lay outside the gene matches. For the CDR3, the DNA is TGTGCCAGCAGTCGACAGGGGGGACCCACCGGGGAGCTGTTTTTT. Amino acids: CASSRQGGPTGELFF.

The J gene is TRBJ2-7, the V gene TRBV9; 9 bases agree with TRBD2. Trimming cost V 0 bases and J 4 bases; bases outside gene matches: 5. Germline assignment: CDR1 SGDLS and CDR2 YYNGEE. The CDR3 has 15 amino acids. The CDR3 DNA sequence: TGTGCCAGCAGCGTAGGTTCTAGCGGGATATACGAGCAGTACTTC. This codes for CASSVGSSGIYEQYF.

The V and J genes are TRBV19 and TRBJ2-1, with TRBD2 as a possible D gene (5 bases). This CDR3 is built from 14 residues. Trimming cost V 5 bases and J 2 bases, with 10 bases left between them. Germline V gives CDR1 LNHDA, CDR2 SQIVND (reference sequence). CDR3 nucleotide sequence: TGTGCCAGTAGTGGTGAGAGGGCCTACAATGAGCAGTTCTTC. It is translated as CASSGERAYNEQFF. The full variable domain, completed using reference TRBV19 and TRBJ2-1, is DGGITQSPKYLFRKEGQNVTLSCEQNLNHDAMYWYRQDPGQGLRLIYYSQIVNDFQKGDIAEGYSVSREKKESFPLTVTSAQKNPTAFYLCASSGERAYNEQFFGPGTRLTVL.

V is TRBV27 and J is TRBJ2-7; maybe TRBD2 (6 bases). This CDR3 has 16 residues. Germline CDR1 reads MNHEY; CDR2 reads SMNVEV (reference sequence). V was trimmed by 5 bases and J by 2 bases, leaving 19 bases between them. The DNA for the CDR3 is TGTGCCAGCAGTCCAGAATTAGGAGGGAACCCCTACGAGCAGTACTTC. Translation: CASSPELGGNPYEQYF.

The chain's CDR3 is CASSLSGLYNEQFF. For the CDR3, the DNA is TGTGCCAGCAGCCTATCGGGACTTTACAATGAGCAGTTCTTC. The chain is built from TRBV11-3 and TRBJ2-1; D might be TRBD2 (6 bases). Germline CDR1 reads SGHNT; CDR2 reads YENEEA. The CDR3 sequence is 14 residues long. The germline V and J ends were trimmed by 5 bases and 4 bases, with 12 bases remaining between them. Full variable domain (rest looked up from reference TRBV11-3 and TRBJ2-1): EAGVVQSPRYKIIEKKQPVAFWCNPISGHNTLYWYLQNLGQGPELLIRYENEEAVDDSQLPKDRFSAERLKGVDSTLKIQPAELGDSAVYLCASSLSGLYNEQFFGPGTRLTVL.

The CDR3 DNA sequence: TGTGCCAGCAGCTTAGAGTGGGGGACAGGGACGAACACCGGGGAGCTGTTTTTT. Translated: CASSLEWGTGTNTGELFF. The chain carries TRBV7-9 and TRBJ2-2; 9 bases are a match to TRBD1. Trimming cost V 1 base and J 0 bases; bases outside gene matches: 6. This CDR3 is 18 amino acids long. Germline CDR1 and CDR2: SEHNR and FQNEAQ (reference sequence).

This rearrangement joins TRBV19 to TRBJ1-6; 9 bases fit TRBD1. The germline V gene encodes CDR1 LNHDA and CDR2 SQIVND (reference sequence). Trimming cost V 6 bases and J 5 bases; bases outside gene matches: 2. CDR3 size: 14 residues. The CDR3 loop is CASRRTGDNSPLHF. CDR3 coding DNA: TGTGCCAGTAGGAGGACAGGGGATAATTCACCCCTCCACTTT. Variable domain in full (rest from reference TRBV19 and TRBJ1-6): DGGITQSPKYLFRKEGQNVTLSCEQNLNHDAMYWYRQDPGQGLRLIYYSQIVNDFQKGDIAEGYSVSREKKESFPLTVTSAQKNPTAFYLCASRRTGDNSPLHFGNGTRLTVT.

The gene calls are TRBV19 and TRBJ1-2, with a weak D call TRBD1 (6 bases). The CDR3 length is 15 residues. The ends were cut back, 5 bases at V and 3 bases at J, with 16 bases in the middle. Germline loops: CDR1 LNHDA, CDR2 SQIVND (reference sequence). CDR3 region: CASSSDSSAYYGYTF. The CDR3 nucleotides are TGTGCCAGTAGTTCGGACAGTTCGGCTTACTATGGCTACACCTTC.

This clone was observed once. The chain uses TRBV11-2 and TRBJ1-1, with D uncertain. This CDR3 region has 13 residues. Germline CDR1 SGHAT, CDR2 FQNNGV. Trimming took off 1 base at V and 0 bases at J, with 3 bases between the two ends. CDR3 nucleotide sequence: TGTGCCAGCAGCTTAGTAATGAACACTGAAGCTTTCTTT. This gives the protein CASSLVMNTEAFF. The entire variable domain, with the rest obtained from reference TRBV11-2 and TRBJ1-1, is as follows: EAGVAQSPRYKIIEKRQSVAFWCNPISGHATLYWYQQILGQGPKLLIQFQNNGVVDDSQLPKDRFSAERLKGVDSTLKIQPAKLEDSAVYLCASSLVMNTEAFFGQGTRLTVV.

The chain joins TRBV10-3 to TRBJ1-1; TRBD1 aligns across 7 bases. This CDR3 has 14 amino acids. The germline V gene encodes CDR1 ENHRY and CDR2 SYGVKD. V gave up 4 bases and J gave up 0 bases; unmatched junction bases: 2. The CDR3 nucleotides read TGTGCCATCAGTGGACAGGGCCTGAACACTGAAGCTTTCTTT. This codes for CAISGQGLNTEAFF.

V is TRBV19 and J is TRBJ1-4, with D tentatively TRBD1 (6 bases). The CDR3 has 15 amino acids. V dropped 4 bases and J dropped 1 base, with 10 bases sitting between them. Germline loops: CDR1 LNHDA, CDR2 SQIVND (reference sequence). Here the CDR3 DNA reads TGTGCCAGTAGTACCCAACAGGGAACTAATGAAAAACTGTTTTTT. Protein: CASSTQQGTNEKLFF.

The chain joins TRBV19 to TRBJ2-3; 8 nucleotides align to TRBD2. The CDR3 has 15 amino acids. V shed 3 bases, J shed 5 bases, and the junction held 7 bases outside the gene matches. Germline values: CDR1 LNHDA, CDR2 SQIVND (reference sequence). The CDR3: CASSIPAGAGDTQYF. The CDR3, as DNA: TGTGCCAGTAGTATCCCAGCGGGAGCGGGAGATACGCAGTATTTT.

The rearrangement links TRBV7-8 to TRBJ2-7, with 10 positions matching TRBD1. In germline, CDR1 is SGHVS, CDR2 FQNEAQ. This CDR3 has 15 amino acids. V gave up 6 bases and J gave up 0 bases; unmatched junction bases: 5. The CDR3 loop is CASSRGQGRSYEQYF. The CDR3 DNA reads as TGTGCCAGCAGTCGGGGACAGGGGCGCTCCTACGAGCAGTACTTC.

The chain couples TRBV7-2 to TRBJ2-5, with TRBD2 identical over 11 bases. The CDR3 extends over 17 amino acids. The germline CDR1 and CDR2 sequences are SGHTA and FQGNSA. V was clipped by 1 base and J by 2 bases; unmatched bases: 6. The CDR3 here is CASSLGPLAGGQETQYF. The CDR3 DNA reads as TGTGCCAGCAGCTTAGGGCCTTTAGCGGGAGGGCAAGAGACCCAGTACTTC. The entire variable domain, with the rest obtained from reference TRBV7-2 and TRBJ2-5, is as follows: GAGVSQSPSNKVTEKGKDVELRCDPISGHTALYWYRQSLGQGLEFLIYFQGNSAPDKSGLPSDRFSAERTGGSVSTLTIQRTQQEDSAVYLCASSLGPLAGGQETQYFGPGTRLLVL.

This rearrangement joins TRBV5-5 to TRBJ1-5, with no clear D. The CDR3 totals 13 residues. The germline CDR1 and CDR2 sequences are SGHKS and YYEKEE (reference sequence). Trimming took 4 bases from V and 6 from J, leaving 11 bases between them. CDR3 sequence reads: CASSPTGPQPQHF. In DNA, the CDR3 is TGTGCCAGCAGCCCAACGGGTCCTCAGCCCCAGCATTTT.

The chain carries TRBV10-3 and TRBJ1-2, with 7 bases that match TRBD1. This CDR3 has 11 amino acids. Trimming cost V 10 bases and J 9 bases; bases outside gene matches: 8. Germline CDR1 ENHRY, CDR2 SYGVKD. CDR3 DNA: TGTGCCACGGGACAGATTTTTCGCTACACCTTC. It yields the protein CATGQIFRYTF.

The V call is TRBV6-6, the J call TRBJ1-1; 7 nucleotides match TRBD1. The CDR3 contains 13 residues. Germline V gene sequence: CDR1 MNHNY, CDR2 SVGAGI (reference sequence). V was pared by 5 bases and J by 3 bases, with 3 bases of the junction left unmatched. DNA of the CDR3: TGTGCCAGCAGTCGCGACAGGGACACTGAAGCTTTCTTT. Translated, it gives CASSRDRDTEAFF.

The V call is TRBV11-2, the J call TRBJ2-7, with 10 bases that match TRBD1. Per the germline V gene, CDR1 is SGHAT and CDR2 is FQNNGV. Trimming at V came to 6 bases and at J to 6 bases, leaving 8 bases not matched to a gene. CDR3 size: 14 residues. For the CDR3, the DNA is TGTGCCAGCAGTTCCTCGGGACAGGGGAGCGAGCAGTACTTC. Translated: CASSSSGQGSEQYF.

The CDR3, as DNA: TGTGCCAGCAGTGACGGGAGGGGCACCGGGGAGCTGTTTTTT. This sequence encodes CASSDGRGTGELFF. The chain couples TRBV6-4 to TRBJ2-2, with TRBD2 matching 7 bases. The CDR3 is 14 amino acids. Germline V gives CDR1 MRHNA, CDR2 SNTAGT. J gave up 4 bases and V 2 bases, and 1 base lay outside the gene matches.

The chain uses TRBV11-2 and TRBJ2-1; maybe TRBD2 (5 bases). CDR1 and CDR2 from the germline V gene are SGHAT and FQNNGV. The CDR3 is 13 residues long. Trimming took off 0 bases at V and 8 bases at J, with 8 bases between the two ends. In nucleotides, the CDR3 is TGTGCCAGCAGCTTAGATATGCGGGATGAGCAGTTCTTC. Translated: CASSLDMRDEQFF.